The sequence of this T cell receptor (beta chain) was determined in a study of T cells in Graves' hyperthyroidism and ophthalmopathy (dated by TCRdb to between 2018 and 2021). Context from the whole study: Peripheral blood samples were taken at initial diagnosis, before any treatment was given. To identify distinguishing TCR V-J signatures, a discovery cohort of around 100 patients was used, comprising 43 with Graves' ophthalmopathy and around 57 with stable Graves' hyperthyroidism. Prospective prediction of ophthalmopathy was tested in an independent validation cohort consisting of 18 hyperthyroidism patients and around 16 patients who later progressed to ophthalmopathy. The 100 discovery patients were divided at random into training and test sets in a 7:3 ratio. Thyroid tissue and blood T-cell repertoires from roughly 6 Graves' hyperthyroidism patients were also compared in the study. After blood sampling, hyperthyroidism patients were treated with methimazole at a starting dose of 30 mg daily, and ophthalmopathy patients were treated with high-dose intravenous methylprednisolone. TCR Vbeta CDR3 sequencing of 120 to 150 peripheral blood samples (43 ophthalmopathy, 70 to 85 hyperthyroidism and approximately 17 progressor patients) is reported in the paper.

Ophthalmopathy patients had moderately to severely active disease, Clinical Activity Score of at least 3, NOSPECS grade of at least 4, and duration under 3 months. Any patient with an uncontrolled infection, another autoimmune disease, pregnancy or lactation was excluded. Clinical symptoms, serum thyroxine and TRAb, thyroid ultrasound, and orbital computed tomography formed the basis for the diagnoses. PBMCs were isolated from 7.5 to 10 ml of fresh peripheral blood by Ficoll-Paque density gradient centrifugation. Total RNA was extracted with Trizol reagent, and quality was checked on an Agilent 2100 Bioanalyzer. The germline V gene (reference sequence) yields SGHKS for CDR1 and YYEKEE for CDR2. The junction carries 14 bases between V and J, which are trimmed by 6 bases and 5 bases respectively. The CDR3 covers 13 residues, taking in both the cysteine and the phenylalanine. The only DNA kept is the CDR3, 39 bases in frame from the first base.

Concerning this clonotype itself: This receptor's antigen is unknown. Base quality data are lacking; no much larger clone is found one base away.

The TCR beta CDR3 regions were amplified from RNA transcripts. A first-round RT-PCR of the TCR CDR3 used the HTBI primer set with the Qiagen OneStep RT-PCR kit. Libraries were constructed in a second round of multiplex PCR, after which size selection and purification were carried out. The libraries were sequenced on an Illumina HiSeq2000 using paired-end 100 bp reads. The authors processed their data as follows. Raw data were processed with SOAPnuke, discarding reads with adapters, uncalled bases, mean Phred below 15, or no exact constant-primer or identifier match. High-quality paired reads were merged using COPE v1.2.5, and each unique nucleotide sequence was defined as a clonotype. MiTCR v1.1 was used to align clonotypes to the IMGT TRBV, TRBD and TRBJ reference segments. Only V-J combinations with frequency above 0.0001, covering about 99% of repertoires, were analysed. The TCS score was defined as F50 (clonal expansion) divided by E x V (chaos), with BLOSUM62-based TCRdist calculated between CDR3 peptides within each V-J. Welch's t-statistics and random forest reduced 514 V-J features to 13, which were used in a naive Bayes classifier (R e1071). The raw public data were reprocessed by TCRdb itself: fastp quality trimming at Q25, MiXCR clonotype calling, in-frame beta chains only. Rows merge per CDR3 protein into single entries with the most common DNA and genes. The V and J calls were determined by TCRdb, not by the authors. The sample has about 640,000 distinct CDR3 sequences on record, roughly 20% of them singletons. Around a third of the sample goes to the ten largest clones.

What the work shows at the level of the full study, not this receptor alone: Most expanded thyroid clonotypes (frequency above 0.001) were also detected in blood, suggesting blood repertoires may reflect thyroid immune responses. No statistical method was used to set the sample size in advance, and investigators knew the group allocation. In validation, the model predicted progression to ophthalmopathy a median of 6.5 months before onset, with about 64% sensitivity and roughly 79% specificity. A 13 V-J signature model separated ophthalmopathy from stable hyperthyroidism, with roughly 88% sensitivity and roughly 82% specificity in cross-validation and 80%/75% in testing.

This TCR derives from a young man with Graves' ophthalmopathy. Recombination linked TRBV5-5 to TRBJ2-5, with the D gene tentatively TRBD1 or TRBD2, based on 5 matching bases in each. The sequenced sample was blood. The bases are TGTGCCAGCAACCCCGGGACGTGGGAGACCCAGTACTTC. This gives the protein CASNPGTWETQYF. With the rest looked up from the reference TRBV5-5 and TRBJ2-5 genes rather than sequenced, the full variable domain is DAGVTQSPTHLIKTRGQQVTLRCSPISGHKSVSWYQQVLGQGPQFIFQYYEKEERGRGNFPDRFSARQFPNYSSELNVNALLLGDSALYLCASNPGTWETQYFGPGTRLLVL.